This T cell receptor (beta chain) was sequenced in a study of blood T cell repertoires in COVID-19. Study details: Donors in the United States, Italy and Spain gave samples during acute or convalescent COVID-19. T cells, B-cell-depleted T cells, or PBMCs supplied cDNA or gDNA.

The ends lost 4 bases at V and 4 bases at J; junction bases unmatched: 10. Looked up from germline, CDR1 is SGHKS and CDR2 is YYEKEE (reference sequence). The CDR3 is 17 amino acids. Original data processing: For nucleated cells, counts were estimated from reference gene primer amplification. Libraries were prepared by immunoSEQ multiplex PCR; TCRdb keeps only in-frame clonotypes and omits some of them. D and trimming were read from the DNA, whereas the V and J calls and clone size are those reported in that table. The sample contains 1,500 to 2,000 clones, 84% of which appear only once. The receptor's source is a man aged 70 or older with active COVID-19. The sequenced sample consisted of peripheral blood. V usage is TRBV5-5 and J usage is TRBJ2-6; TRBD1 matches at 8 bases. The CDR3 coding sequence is TGTGCCAGCAGCCATGACAGGGGCTTACTCGGGGCCAACGTCCTGACTTTC. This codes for CASSHDRGLLGANVLTF.